This TCR beta chain was sequenced in a study of T cells expressing NK-cell markers. Study in general: Within the sequenced cohort of eight donors, seven exhibited HCMV seropositivity and one was seronegative.

Study-level findings and limits: Top CD8+ clonotypes included the dominant CD3+CD56+NKG2C+ clonotypes in several donors.

This CDR3 comprises 14 residues. The germline CDR1 and CDR2 sequences are SGHAT and FQNNGV. From its re-call of the 5' RACE reads, TCRdb lists each CDR3 protein once, without DNA. The sample holds under 500,000 distinct CDR3 sequences. A word on this clonotype: Antigen: not known.

Sequenced sample: blood T cells: a sorted CD56 or NKG2C T cell subset, CD4+ or CD8+ T cells, or bulk PBMC T cells (not recorded which). The chain uses TRBV11-2 and TRBJ2-7. This sequence was found in a woman aged 18 to 75 in good health. CDR3 protein: CASSHRGLYYEQYF. Full variable domain (missing parts from reference TRBV11-2 and TRBJ2-7): EAGVAQSPRYKIIEKRQSVAFWCNPISGHATLYWYQQILGQGPKLLIQFQNNGVVDDSQLPKDRFSAERLKGVDSTLKIQPAKLEDSAVYLCASSHRGLYYEQYFGPGTRLTVT.